In this sample, the clone carrying this T cell receptor beta chain turned up once. The record originates from a study of cytomegalovirus exposure and HLA in healthy donors. Germline V CDR1 and CDR2: MNHNS, SASEGT. V lost 4 bases and J 1 base, leaving 8 bases between the germline ends. This CDR3 spans 14 amino acids. 13 Jbeta primers and 60 Vbeta primers were used for the PCR. Method: immunoSEQ multiplex PCR; TCRdb's copy keeps in-frame clones and lacks some. This repertoire shows about 180,000 clones, around 77% found once; its top ten account for around 1.9%. This clonotype was obtained from a woman in her thirties in good health and CMV-seronegative. The genes are TRBV6-1 and TRBJ2-1; D not certain. The specimen sequenced was PBMCs. The CDR3 coding sequence is TGTGCCAGCAGTGGTCAGAAATCCTACAATGAGCAGTTCTTC. It codes for CASSGQKSYNEQFF.